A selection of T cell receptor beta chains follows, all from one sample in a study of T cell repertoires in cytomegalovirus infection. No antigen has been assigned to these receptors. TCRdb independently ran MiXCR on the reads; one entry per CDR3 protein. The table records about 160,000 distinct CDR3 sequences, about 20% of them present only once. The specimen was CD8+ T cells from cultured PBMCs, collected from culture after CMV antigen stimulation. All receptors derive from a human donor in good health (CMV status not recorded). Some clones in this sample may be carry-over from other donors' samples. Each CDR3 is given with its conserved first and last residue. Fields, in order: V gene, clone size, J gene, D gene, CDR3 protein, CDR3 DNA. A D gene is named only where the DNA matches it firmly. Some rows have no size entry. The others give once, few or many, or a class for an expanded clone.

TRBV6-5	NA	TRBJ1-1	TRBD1	CATSGGELVTEAFF	TGTGCCACCTCAGGGGGCGAATTAGTCACTGAAGCTTTCTTT
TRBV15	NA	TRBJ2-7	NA	CATRLDLLYEQYF	TGTGCCACCAGACTGGACCTCTTATACGAGCAGTACTTC
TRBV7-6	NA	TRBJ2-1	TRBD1	CASSRGQGFFNEQFF	TGTGCCAGCAGCCGGGGACAGGGCTTCTTCAATGAGCAGTTCTTC
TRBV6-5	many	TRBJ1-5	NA	CASSSIPPGAYQPQHF	TGTGCCAGCAGTTCTATTCCTCCGGGGGCTTATCAGCCCCAGCATTTT
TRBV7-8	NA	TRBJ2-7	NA	CASVTWGGASYEQYF	TGTGCCAGCGTTACATGGGGGGGGGCCTCCTACGAGCAGTACTTC
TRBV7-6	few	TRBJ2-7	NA	CASSYRQTYEQYF	TGTGCCAGCAGCTATCGACAGACCTACGAGCAGTACTTC
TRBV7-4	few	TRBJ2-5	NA	CASSPFRGETQYF	TGTGCCAGCAGTCCCTTCCGGGGGGAGACCCAGTACTTC
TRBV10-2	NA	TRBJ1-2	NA	CASSPLSLDYGYTF	TGCGCCAGCAGTCCGTTGAGTCTTGACTATGGCTACACCTTC
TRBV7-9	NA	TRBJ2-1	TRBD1	CASTPGTGGSYNEQFF	TGTGCCAGCACCCCTGGGACAGGAGGCTCCTACAATGAGCAGTTCTTC
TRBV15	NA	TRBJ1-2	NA	CATSNIGTTNYGYTF	TGTGCCACCAGCAATATCGGGACAACTAACTATGGCTACACCTTC
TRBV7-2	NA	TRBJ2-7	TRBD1	CASSIVRGHEQYF	TGTGCCAGCAGCATAGTCAGGGGGCACGAGCAGTACTTC
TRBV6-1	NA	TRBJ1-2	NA	CASSEAGWGPNYGYTF	TGTGCCAGCAGTGAAGCGGGATGGGGGCCGAACTATGGCTACACCTTC
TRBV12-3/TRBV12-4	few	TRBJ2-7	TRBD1	CASSLQGLSYEQYF	TGTGCCAGCAGTCTACAGGGGTTATCCTACGAGCAGTACTTC
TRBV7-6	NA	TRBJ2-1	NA	CASSFRLYNEQFF	TGTGCCAGCAGCTTCCGACTCTACAATGAGCAGTTCTTC
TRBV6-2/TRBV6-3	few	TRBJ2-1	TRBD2	CASTPSGLPNNEQFF	TGTGCCAGCACCCCGTCGGGACTACCTAACAATGAGCAGTTCTTC
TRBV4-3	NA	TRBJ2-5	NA	CASSQDDVSEGSRETQYF	TGCGCCAGCAGCCAAGATGATGTGAGCGAAGGATCGAGGGAGACCCAGTACTTC
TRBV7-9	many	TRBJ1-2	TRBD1	CASSLDTGVYGYTF	TGTGCCAGCAGCTTGGATACAGGGGTCTATGGCTACACCTTC
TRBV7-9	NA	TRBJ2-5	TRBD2	CASSHRAGTSAETQYF	TGTGCCAGCAGCCACAGGGCCGGGACTAGCGCAGAGACCCAGTACTTC
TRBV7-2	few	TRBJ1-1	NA	CASSLRRLTEAFF	TGTGCCAGCAGCTTGCGAAGGCTGACTGAAGCTTTCTTT
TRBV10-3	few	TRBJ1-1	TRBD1	CASDTGTGDRSEAFF	TGTGCCAGTGATACCGGGACAGGGGATCGAAGTGAAGCTTTCTTT
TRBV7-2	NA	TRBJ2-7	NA	CASSQSGPLVYEQYF	TGTGCCAGCAGCCAGTCGGGACCACTGGTCTACGAGCAGTACTTC
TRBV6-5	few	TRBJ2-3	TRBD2	CASSLQRGIADTQYF	TGTGCCAGCAGTCTCCAGCGGGGGATAGCAGATACGCAGTATTTT
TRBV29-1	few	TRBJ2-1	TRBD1	CSAPWDSSPYNEQFF	TGCAGCGCACCCTGGGACAGCTCCCCCTACAATGAGCAGTTCTTC
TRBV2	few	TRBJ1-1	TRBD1	CASSVNPGQGWTEAFF	TGTGCCAGCAGTGTAAACCCCGGACAGGGGTGGACTGAAGCTTTCTTT
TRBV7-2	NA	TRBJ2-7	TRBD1	CASSLADRLDYEQYF	TGTGCCAGCAGCTTAGCGGACAGGCTCGACTACGAGCAGTACTTC
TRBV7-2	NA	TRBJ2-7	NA	CASSLPHGGGGFYEQYF	TGTGCCAGCAGCTTACCCCACGGGGGCGGGGGTTTCTACGAGCAGTACTTC
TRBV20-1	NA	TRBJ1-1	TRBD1	CSARETGGLNTEAFF	TGCAGTGCTAGAGAGACAGGGGGATTGAACACTGAAGCTTTCTTT
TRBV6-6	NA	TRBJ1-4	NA	CASTPFRAGNEKLFF	TGTGCCAGCACTCCTTTCCGGGCCGGTAATGAAAAACTGTTTTTT
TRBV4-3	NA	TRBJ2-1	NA	CASSREWSSYNEQFF	TGCGCCAGCAGCCGGGAGTGGAGCTCCTACAATGAGCAGTTCTTC
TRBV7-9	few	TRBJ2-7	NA	CASSLRTGTSYEQYF	TGTGCCAGCAGCTTGCGTACCGGGACAAGCTACGAGCAGTACTTC
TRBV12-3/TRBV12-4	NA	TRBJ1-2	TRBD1	CASSLGGGALGYTF	TGTGCCAGCAGTTTAGGAGGGGGCGCGTTAGGCTACACCTTC
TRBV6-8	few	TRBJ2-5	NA	CASSSWGGRYQETQYF	TGTGCCAGCAGCTCCTGGGGGGGCCGGTACCAAGAGACCCAGTACTTC
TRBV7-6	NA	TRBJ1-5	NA	CASSALQGLDQPQHF	TGTGCCAGCAGCGCGCTTCAGGGGTTGGATCAGCCCCAGCATTTT
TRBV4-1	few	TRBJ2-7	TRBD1	CASSHGTGVGYEQYF	TGCGCCAGCAGCCACGGGACAGGGGTCGGTTACGAGCAGTACTTC
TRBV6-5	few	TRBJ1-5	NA	CASSYEGGGKPQHF	TGTGCCAGCAGTTACGAGGGGGGGGGTAAGCCCCAGCATTTT
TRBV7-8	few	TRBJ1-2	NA	CASWDGKLFCGYTF	TGTGCCAGCTGGGACGGCAAACTCTTCTGTGGCTACACCTTC
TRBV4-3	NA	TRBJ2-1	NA	CASSQDRDYEQFF	TGCGCCAGCAGCCAAGACCGCGACTATGAGCAGTTCTTC
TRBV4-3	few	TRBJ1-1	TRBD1	CASSQRTGLAEAFF	TGCGCCAGCAGCCAGCGGACAGGTCTTGCTGAAGCTTTCTTT
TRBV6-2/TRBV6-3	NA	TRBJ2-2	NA	CASSWRRGANTGELFF	TGTGCCAGCAGTTGGCGGAGGGGGGCGAACACCGGGGAGCTGTTTTTT
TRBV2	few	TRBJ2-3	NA	CASSVGQATDTQYF	TGTGCTAGCAGTGTAGGGCAGGCCACAGATACGCAGTATTTT
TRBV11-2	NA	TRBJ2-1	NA	CASSLAGTAHNEQFF	TGTGCCAGCAGTTTAGCCGGGACCGCACACAATGAGCAGTTCTTC
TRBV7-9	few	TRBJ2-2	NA	CASSLPQGSTGELFF	TGTGCCAGCAGCTTACCGCAAGGCTCCACCGGGGAGCTGTTTTTT
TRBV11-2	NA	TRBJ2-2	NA	CASSSSWDPATNTGELFF	TGTGCCAGCAGTTCGTCCTGGGACCCCGCTACGAACACCGGGGAGCTGTTTTTT
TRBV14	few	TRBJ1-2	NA	CASSQGIATNGYTF	TGTGCCAGCAGCCAAGGAATAGCTACAAATGGCTACACCTTC
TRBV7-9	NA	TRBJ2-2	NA	CASSPSRGATGELFF	TGTGCCAGCAGCCCCTCGCGGGGTGCTACCGGGGAGCTGTTTTTT
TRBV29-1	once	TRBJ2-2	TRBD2	CSVVSVSGGAKTGELFF	TGCAGCGTTGTATCTGTAAGCGGGGGGGCGAAAACCGGGGAGCTGTTTTTT
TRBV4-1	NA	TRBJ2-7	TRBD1	CASSPGQGITYEQYF	TGCGCCAGCAGCCCTGGACAGGGGATAACTTACGAGCAGTACTTC
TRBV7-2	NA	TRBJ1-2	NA	CASSLAGRPLNYGYTF	TGTGCCAGCAGCTTAGCGGGACGGCCTCTTAACTATGGCTACACCTTC
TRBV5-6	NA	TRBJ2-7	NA	CASSLRRPRIYEQYF	TGTGCCAGCAGCTTGCGGCGGCCCAGGATTTACGAGCAGTACTTC
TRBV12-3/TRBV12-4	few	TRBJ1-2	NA	CASSLGGLSLLYGYTF	TGTGCCAGCAGTTTAGGGGGTTTGTCGCTCCTCTATGGCTACACCTTC
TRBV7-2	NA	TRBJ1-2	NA	CASSLDSSVANYGYTF	TGTGCCAGCAGCTTAGACAGCAGCGTGGCTAACTATGGCTACACCTTC
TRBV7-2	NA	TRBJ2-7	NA	CASSPRGDYEQYF	TGTGCCAGCAGCCCCAGGGGGGACTACGAGCAGTACTTC